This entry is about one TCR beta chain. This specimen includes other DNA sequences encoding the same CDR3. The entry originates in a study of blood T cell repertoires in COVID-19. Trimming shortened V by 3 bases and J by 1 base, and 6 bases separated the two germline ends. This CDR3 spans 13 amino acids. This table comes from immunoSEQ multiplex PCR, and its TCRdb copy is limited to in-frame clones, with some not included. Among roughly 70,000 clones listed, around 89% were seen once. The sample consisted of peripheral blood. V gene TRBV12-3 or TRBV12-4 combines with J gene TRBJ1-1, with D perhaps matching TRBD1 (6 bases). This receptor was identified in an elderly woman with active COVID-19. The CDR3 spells CASSLTGNTEAFF. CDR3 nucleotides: TGTGCCAGCAGTTTGACAGGGAACACTGAAGCTTTCTTT.